This T cell receptor (beta chain) was identified during a study of T cells expressing NK-cell markers. The CDR3 is made up of 16 amino acids. Each CDR3 protein gets one entry in TCRdb, which reprocessed the 5' RACE reads and gives no DNA. Listed are about 460,000 distinct CDR3 sequences; 1.4% falls within the top ten. V gene TRBV12-3 or TRBV12-4 combines with J gene TRBJ2-1; TCRdb selects TRBD2, and the lack of DNA leaves this call unchecked. Material: blood T cells: a sorted CD56 or NKG2C T cell subset, CD4+ or CD8+ T cells, or bulk PBMC T cells (not recorded which). The sequence was obtained from a woman aged 45-59 years in good health. CDR3 sequence: CASSRNRGGIGGEQFF.